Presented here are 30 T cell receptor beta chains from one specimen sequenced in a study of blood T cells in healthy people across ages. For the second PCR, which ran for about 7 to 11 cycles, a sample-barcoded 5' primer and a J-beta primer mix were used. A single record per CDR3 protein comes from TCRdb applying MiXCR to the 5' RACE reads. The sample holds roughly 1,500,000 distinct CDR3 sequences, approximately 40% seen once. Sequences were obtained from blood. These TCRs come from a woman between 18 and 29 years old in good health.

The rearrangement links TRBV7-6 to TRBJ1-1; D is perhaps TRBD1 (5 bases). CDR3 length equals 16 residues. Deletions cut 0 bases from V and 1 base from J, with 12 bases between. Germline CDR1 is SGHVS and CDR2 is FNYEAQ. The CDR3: CASSLARRGPNTEAFF. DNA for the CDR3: TGTGCCAGCAGCTTAGCTCGGCGGGGACCGAACACTGAAGCTTTCTTT.

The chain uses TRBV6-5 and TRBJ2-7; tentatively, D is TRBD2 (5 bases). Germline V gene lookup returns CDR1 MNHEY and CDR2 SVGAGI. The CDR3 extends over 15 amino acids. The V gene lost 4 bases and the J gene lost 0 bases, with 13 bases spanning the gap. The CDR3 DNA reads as TGTGCCAGCAGTTCCCCCGGAGGTGACTCCTACGAGCAGTACTTC. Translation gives CASSSPGGDSYEQYF.

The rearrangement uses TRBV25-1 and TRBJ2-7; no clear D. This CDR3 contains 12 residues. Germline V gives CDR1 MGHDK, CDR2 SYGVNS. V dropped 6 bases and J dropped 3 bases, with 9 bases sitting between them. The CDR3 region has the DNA TGTGCCAGCAGCCCCCAATACTACGAGCAGTACTTC. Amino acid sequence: CASSPQYYEQYF.

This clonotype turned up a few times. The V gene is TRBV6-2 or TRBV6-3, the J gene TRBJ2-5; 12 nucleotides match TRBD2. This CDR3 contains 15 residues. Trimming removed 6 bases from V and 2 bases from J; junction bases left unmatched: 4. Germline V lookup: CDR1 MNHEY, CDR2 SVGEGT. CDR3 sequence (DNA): TGTGCCAGCAGCAACGGACTAGCGGGGCAAGAGACCCAGTACTTC. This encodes CASSNGLAGQETQYF.

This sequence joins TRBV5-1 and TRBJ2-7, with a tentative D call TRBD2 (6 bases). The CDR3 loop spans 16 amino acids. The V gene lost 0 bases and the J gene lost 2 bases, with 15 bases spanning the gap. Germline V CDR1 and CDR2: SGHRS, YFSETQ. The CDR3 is CASSLAVSSGTYEQYF. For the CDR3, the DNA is TGCGCCAGCAGCTTGGCCGTGAGTAGCGGTACCTACGAGCAGTACTTC.

The CDR3 DNA reads TGTGCCAGCAGCCGCCAGGGGGAAGGTATTCAGCCCCAGCATTTT. Protein: CASSRQGEGIQPQHF. This chain uses TRBV5-6 with TRBJ1-5, with 7 bases lining up with TRBD1. V lost 4 bases to trimming and J lost 6 bases; unmatched junction nucleotides: 10. Germline V CDR1 and CDR2: SGHDT, YYEEEE. The CDR3 is made up of 15 amino acids.

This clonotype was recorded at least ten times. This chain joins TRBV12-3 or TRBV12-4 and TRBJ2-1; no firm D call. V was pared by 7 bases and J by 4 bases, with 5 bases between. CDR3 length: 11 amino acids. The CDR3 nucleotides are TGTGCCAGCAAGACATACAATGAGCAGTTCTTC. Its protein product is CASKTYNEQFF.

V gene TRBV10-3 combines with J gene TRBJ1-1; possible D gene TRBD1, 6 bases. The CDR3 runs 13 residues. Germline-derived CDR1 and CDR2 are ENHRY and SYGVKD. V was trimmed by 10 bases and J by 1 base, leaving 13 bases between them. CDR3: CARREGENTEAFF. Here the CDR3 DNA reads TGTGCCAGACGGGAGGGGGAGAACACTGAAGCTTTCTTT.

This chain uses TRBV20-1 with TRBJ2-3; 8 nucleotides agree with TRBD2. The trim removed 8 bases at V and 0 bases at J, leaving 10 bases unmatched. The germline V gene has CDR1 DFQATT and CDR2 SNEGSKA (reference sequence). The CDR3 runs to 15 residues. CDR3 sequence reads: CSPRREVGSTDTQYF. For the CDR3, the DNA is TGCAGTCCTCGGCGGGAGGTGGGTAGCACAGATACGCAGTATTTT.

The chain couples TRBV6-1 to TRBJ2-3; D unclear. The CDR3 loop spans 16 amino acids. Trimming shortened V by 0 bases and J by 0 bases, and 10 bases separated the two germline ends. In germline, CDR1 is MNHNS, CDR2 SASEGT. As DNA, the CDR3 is TGTGCCAGCAGTGAAGCGCTTGGCCTAAGCACAGATACGCAGTATTTT. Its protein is CASSEALGLSTDTQYF.

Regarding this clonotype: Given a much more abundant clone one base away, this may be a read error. The CDR3 loop reads CASRDHEQYF. The CDR3 DNA reads as TGTGCCAGCAGGGACCACGAGCAGTACTTC. The genes are TRBV28 and TRBJ2-7, with D hard to call. Between the trimmed V and J ends, which lost 6 bases and 5 bases, there was a span of 5 bases. There are 10 residues in the CDR3. Germline CDR1 is MDHEN and CDR2 is SYDVKM.

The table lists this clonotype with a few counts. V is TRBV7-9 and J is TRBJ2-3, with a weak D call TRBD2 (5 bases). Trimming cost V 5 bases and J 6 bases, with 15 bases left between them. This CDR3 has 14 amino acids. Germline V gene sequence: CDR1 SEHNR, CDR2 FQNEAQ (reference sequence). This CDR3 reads CASSVTSGGDTQYF. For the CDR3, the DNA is TGTGCCAGCAGCGTAACCAGCGGCGGCGATACGCAGTATTTT.

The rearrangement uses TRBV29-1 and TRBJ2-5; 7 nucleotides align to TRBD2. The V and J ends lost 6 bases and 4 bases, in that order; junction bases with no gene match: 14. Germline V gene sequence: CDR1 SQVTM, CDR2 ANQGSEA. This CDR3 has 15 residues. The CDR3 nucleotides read TGCAGCGTCCGGCTGGGGGGGAGAAGGGGAGAGACCCAGTACTTC. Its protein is CSVRLGGRRGETQYF.

The CDR3 sequence: CASSEDGIAKNIQYF. The CDR3 nucleotides read TGTGCCAGCAGTGAAGACGGCATAGCCAAAAACATTCAGTACTTC. This chain uses TRBV6-1 with TRBJ2-4; no definite D call. Looked up from germline, CDR1 is MNHNS and CDR2 is SASEGT. V lost 1 base and J lost 0, with 7 bases in between. The CDR3 is 15 residues long.

The chain's CDR3 is CASSWGRLAGGTDTQYF. CDR3 DNA: TGTGCCAGCAGCTGGGGGCGGCTAGCGGGAGGCACAGATACGCAGTATTTT. The J gene is TRBJ2-3, the V gene TRBV7-9; 10 bases line up with TRBD2. The CDR3 totals 17 residues. After removal of 4 bases from V and 1 base from J, the junction contained 8 bases not matched to a gene. Germline V gene lookup returns CDR1 SEHNR and CDR2 FQNEAQ (reference sequence). The variable domain in full, completed from reference TRBV7-9 and TRBJ2-3, reads DTGVSQNPRHKITKRGQNVTFRCDPISEHNRLYWYRQTLGQGPEFLTYFQNEAQLEKSRLLSDRFSAERPKGSFSTLEIQRTEQGDSAMYLCASSWGRLAGGTDTQYFGPGTRLTVL.

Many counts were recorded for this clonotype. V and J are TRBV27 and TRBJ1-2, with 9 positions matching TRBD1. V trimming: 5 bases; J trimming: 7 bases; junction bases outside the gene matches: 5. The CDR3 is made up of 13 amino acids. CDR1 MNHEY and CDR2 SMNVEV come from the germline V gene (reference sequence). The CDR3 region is CASSPTGGGGYTF. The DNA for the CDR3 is TGTGCCAGCAGTCCAACAGGGGGCGGTGGCTACACCTTC.

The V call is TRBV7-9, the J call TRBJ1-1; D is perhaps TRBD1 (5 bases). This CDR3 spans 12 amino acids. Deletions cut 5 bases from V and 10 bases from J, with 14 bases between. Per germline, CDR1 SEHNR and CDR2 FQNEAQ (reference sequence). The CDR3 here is CASSPDSTGAFF. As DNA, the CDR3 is TGTGCCAGCAGCCCTGACTCTACAGGAGCTTTCTTT.

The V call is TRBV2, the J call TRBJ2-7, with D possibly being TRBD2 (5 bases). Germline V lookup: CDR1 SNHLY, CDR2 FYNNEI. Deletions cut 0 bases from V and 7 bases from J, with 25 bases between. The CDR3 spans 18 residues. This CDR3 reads CASSEARWRWRRPNEQYF. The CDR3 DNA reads TGTGCCAGCAGTGAAGCGCGGTGGCGCTGGAGGCGGCCCAATGAGCAGTACTTC.

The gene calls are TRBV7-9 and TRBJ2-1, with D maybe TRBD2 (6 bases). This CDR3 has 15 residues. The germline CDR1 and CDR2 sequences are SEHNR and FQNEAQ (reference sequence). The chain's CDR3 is CPGNTRGSSYNEQFF. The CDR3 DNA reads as TGTCCCGGCAACACTCGGGGGAGCTCCTACAATGAGCAGTTCTTC.

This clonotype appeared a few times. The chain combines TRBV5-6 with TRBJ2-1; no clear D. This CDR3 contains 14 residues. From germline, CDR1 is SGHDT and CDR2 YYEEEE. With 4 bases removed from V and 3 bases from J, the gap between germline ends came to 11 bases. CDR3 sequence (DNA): TGTGCCAGCAGCCGCCACTCAAGCTACAATGAGCAGTTCTTC. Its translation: CASSRHSSYNEQFF. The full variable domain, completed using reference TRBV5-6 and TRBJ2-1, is DAGVTQSPTHLIKTRGQQVTLRCSPKSGHDTVSWYQQALGQGPQFIFQYYEEEERQRGNFPDRFSGHQFPNYSSELNVNALLLGDSALYLCASSRHSSYNEQFFGPGTRLTVL.

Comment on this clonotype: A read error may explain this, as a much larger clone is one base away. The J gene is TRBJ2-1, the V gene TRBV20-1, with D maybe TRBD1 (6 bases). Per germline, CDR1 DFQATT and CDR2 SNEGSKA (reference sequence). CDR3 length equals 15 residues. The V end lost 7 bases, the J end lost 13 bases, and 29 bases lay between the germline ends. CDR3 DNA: TGCAGTGGGAGAAGCCCGACACAGGGAAAAGAGACCCAGTTCTTC. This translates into CSGRSPTQGKETQFF.

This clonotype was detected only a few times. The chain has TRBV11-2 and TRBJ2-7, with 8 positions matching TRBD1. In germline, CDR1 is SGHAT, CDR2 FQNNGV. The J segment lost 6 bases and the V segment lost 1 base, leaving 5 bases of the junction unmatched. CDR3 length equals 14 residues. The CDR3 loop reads CASSLVGTGGEQYF. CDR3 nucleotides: TGTGCCAGCAGCTTAGTAGGGACAGGAGGCGAGCAGTACTTC. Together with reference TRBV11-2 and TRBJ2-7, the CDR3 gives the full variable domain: EAGVAQSPRYKIIEKRQSVAFWCNPISGHATLYWYQQILGQGPKLLIQFQNNGVVDDSQLPKDRFSAERLKGVDSTLKIQPAKLEDSAVYLCASSLVGTGGEQYFGPGTRLTVT.

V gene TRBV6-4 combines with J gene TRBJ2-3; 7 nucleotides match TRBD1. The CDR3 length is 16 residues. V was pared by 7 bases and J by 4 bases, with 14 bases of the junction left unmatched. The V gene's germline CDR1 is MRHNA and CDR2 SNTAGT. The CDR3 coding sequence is TGTGCCAGCAAACATGACGGGACAGCAAACCCAGATACGCAGTATTTT. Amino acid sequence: CASKHDGTANPDTQYF.

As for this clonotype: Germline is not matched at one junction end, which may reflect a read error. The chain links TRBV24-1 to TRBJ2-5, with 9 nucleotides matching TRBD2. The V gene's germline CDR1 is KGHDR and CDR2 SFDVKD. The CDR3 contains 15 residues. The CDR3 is CTTSDPPSGTNEQYF. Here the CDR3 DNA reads TGTACCACCAGTGATCCACCTAGCGGGACTAATGAGCAGTACTTC.

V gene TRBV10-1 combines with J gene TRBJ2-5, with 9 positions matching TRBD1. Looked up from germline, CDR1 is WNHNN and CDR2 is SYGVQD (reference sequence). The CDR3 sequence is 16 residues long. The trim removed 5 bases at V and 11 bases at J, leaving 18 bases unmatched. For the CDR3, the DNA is TGCGCCAGCAGTACGCTACAGGGGGCGGCATTCAATGAGCAGTACTTC. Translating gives CASSTLQGAAFNEQYF.

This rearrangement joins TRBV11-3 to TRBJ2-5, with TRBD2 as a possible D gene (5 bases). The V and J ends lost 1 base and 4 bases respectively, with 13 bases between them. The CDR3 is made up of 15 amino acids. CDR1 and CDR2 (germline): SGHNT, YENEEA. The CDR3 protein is CASSLAGGGAETQYF. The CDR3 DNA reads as TGTGCCAGCAGCTTAGCCGGAGGTGGCGCAGAGACCCAGTACTTC. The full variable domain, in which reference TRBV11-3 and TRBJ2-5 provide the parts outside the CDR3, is EAGVVQSPRYKIIEKKQPVAFWCNPISGHNTLYWYLQNLGQGPELLIRYENEEAVDDSQLPKDRFSAERLKGVDSTLKIQPAELGDSAVYLCASSLAGGGAETQYFGPGTRLLVL.

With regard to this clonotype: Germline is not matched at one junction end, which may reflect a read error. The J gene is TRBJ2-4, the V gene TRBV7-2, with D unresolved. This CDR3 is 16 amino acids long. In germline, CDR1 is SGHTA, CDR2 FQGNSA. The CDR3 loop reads CASSLATHSSKNIQNF. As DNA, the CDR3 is TGTGCCAGCAGCTTAGCTACCCACAGCTCTAAAAACATTCAGAACTTC.

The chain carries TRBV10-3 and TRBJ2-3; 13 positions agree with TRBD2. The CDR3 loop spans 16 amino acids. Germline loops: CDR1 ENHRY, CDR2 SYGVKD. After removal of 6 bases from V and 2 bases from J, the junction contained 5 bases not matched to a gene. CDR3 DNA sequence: TGTGCCATCAGCCGCGGACTAGCGGGGGCCACAGATACGCAGTATTTT. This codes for CAISRGLAGATDTQYF.

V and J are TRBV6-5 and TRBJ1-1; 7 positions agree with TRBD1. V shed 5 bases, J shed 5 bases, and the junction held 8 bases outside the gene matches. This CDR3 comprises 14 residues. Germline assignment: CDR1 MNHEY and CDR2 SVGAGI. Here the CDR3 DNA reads TGTGCCAGCAGTACAGGGGAGGGAAAAACTGAAGCTTTCTTT. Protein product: CASSTGEGKTEAFF.

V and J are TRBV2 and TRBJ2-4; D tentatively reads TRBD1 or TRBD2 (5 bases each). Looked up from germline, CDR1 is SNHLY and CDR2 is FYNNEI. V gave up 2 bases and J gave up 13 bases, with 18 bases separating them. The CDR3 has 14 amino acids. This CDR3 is CASSEWQGSGEQYF. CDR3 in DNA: TGTGCCAGCAGTGAATGGCAGGGCTCTGGGGAGCAGTACTTC.